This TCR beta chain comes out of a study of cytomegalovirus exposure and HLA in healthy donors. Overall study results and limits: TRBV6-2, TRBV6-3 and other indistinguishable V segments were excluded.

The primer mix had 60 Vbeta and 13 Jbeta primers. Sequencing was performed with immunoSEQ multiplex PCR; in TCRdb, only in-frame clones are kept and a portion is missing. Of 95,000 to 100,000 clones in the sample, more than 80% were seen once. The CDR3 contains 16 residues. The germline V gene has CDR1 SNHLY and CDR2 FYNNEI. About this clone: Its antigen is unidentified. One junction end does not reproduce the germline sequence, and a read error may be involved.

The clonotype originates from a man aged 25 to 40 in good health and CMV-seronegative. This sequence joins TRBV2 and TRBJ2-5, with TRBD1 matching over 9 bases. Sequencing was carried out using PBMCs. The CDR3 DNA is TGTGCCGGCAGTGGCCAGGGGACAGGGATCCAAGAGACCCAGTACTTC. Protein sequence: CAGSGQGTGIQETQYF.